This TCR beta chain originates from a study of blood T cell repertoires in COVID-19. Looking at the study overall: Italy, Spain and the United States were the sources of the convalescent and acute COVID-19 samples.

CDR1 is SGHRS, CDR2 YFSETQ, per germline. The CDR3 runs to 14 residues. The V and J ends lost 5 bases and 1 base, in that order; junction bases with no gene match: 5. Authors' processing steps: The authors estimated nucleated cell counts from reference gene primer amplification. Sequencing was performed with immunoSEQ multiplex PCR; in TCRdb, only in-frame clones are kept and a portion is missing. The V and J calls and the clone size are those of that table, but D and trimming were determined from the DNA. The sample carries some 330,000 clones, approximately 89% recorded once. Participants were placed into cohorts based on the clinical history they reported. Symptom resolution, clearance, or two negative PCRs marked the recovered donors of Cohort 3. This clone has just one count.

This rearrangement joins TRBV5-1 to TRBJ1-1; 7 bases line up with TRBD1. The sample taken for sequencing was PBMCs or T cells enriched from blood (not recorded which). The origin of this receptor is a young man who had recovered from COVID-19. This CDR3 reads CASSSDRPNTEAFF. The CDR3 DNA sequence: TGCGCCAGCAGTTCGGACAGGCCGAACACTGAAGCTTTCTTT.